This TCR beta chain was sequenced during a study of cytomegalovirus exposure and HLA in healthy donors (dated by TCRdb to the late 2010s). Describing the broader study: The 500 to 800 repertoires of the first cohort and the 120 validation repertoires were produced on the same platform, according to a later analysis. The study was designed to test whether signatures of past pathogen exposure could be identified by cataloging public T cell receptors. Besides the first cohort of 666 subjects, a separate validation cohort made up of 120 different subjects was used. To predict cytomegalovirus infection status, the study brought together high-throughput TCR immunosequencing, statistical association of individual TCRs with disease status, and machine learning.

This clone was observed a few times. Its antigen is unknown. Base qualities are not at hand, and no much larger clone is one base apart. Separate from the roughly 650-subject first cohort, the validation cohort of 95 to 150 subjects was the group to which the donors belonged. Results the study describes overall, beyond this receptor: A later analysis found that TCRs clustered in the first cohort also tended to co-occur in the 120 validation repertoires, with approximately 95% of cluster scores above 0. A total of 150 to 200 TCR beta chains were listed by the study as associated with cytomegalovirus. A later analysis had no HLA typing for the validation cohort, so co-occurrence there was scored across all 130 or so repertoires. In vitro tests confirmed that three of the cytomegalovirus-associated TCR beta chains recognize cytomegalovirus antigens. Cytomegalovirus status was reported to be diagnosed by the classifier with high specificity and sensitivity in both the original and validation cohorts. It was suggested by the authors that the approach could potentially be generalized to other disease states and immunological phenotypes. Most TCR sequences were seen in very few donors, while some public TCRs were found in many individuals.

Sequences MNHNY (CDR1) and SVGAGI (CDR2) are obtained from the germline V gene (reference sequence). From cysteine to phenylalanine, the CDR3 is 13 amino acids long. This entry keeps only the CDR3 DNA: 39 bases, framed from base 1. The V end gives up 7 bases and the J end 5 bases, leaving 7 bases in the junction not matched to a gene. The library was produced with the immunoSEQ multiplex PCR assay. The original methods were these. A statistical classification framework was developed to diagnose cytomegalovirus status using the catalog of TCR beta chain sequences. TCRdb obtained this table from immuneACCESS and retained in-frame rearrangements with V and J assigned. These tables miss some clones; where compared with another copy, unresolved V genes account for less than half of the shortfall, and the remainder is unexplained. That table is the source of V, J and clone size, and D and trimming were worked out from the DNA. For this sample the table gives 150,000 to 200,000 clones, of which approximately 84% were detected only once. The ten most abundant clones make up about a tenth of the sample.

Recombination connected TRBV6-6 to TRBJ2-7, with 8 bases matching TRBD1. The material sequenced was PBMCs. This clonotype was sampled from a man aged 25 to 40 in good health and CMV-seropositive. The sequence in DNA is TGTGCCAGCACCCCGGACAGGGAGGACGAGCAGTACTTC. It is translated as CASTPDREDEQYF.